Presented here are 12 T cell receptor beta chains from one specimen sequenced in a study of identical twins. TCRdb analysed the 5' RACE reads with MiXCR anew, one entry per CDR3 protein. The sample records a few hundred thousand distinct CDR3 sequences, about 13% being singletons. In addition, the sample was reused for a study of yellow fever vaccine responses in identical twins.

Sample: memory (CD45RO+) T cells sorted from blood. The source of these receptors is a woman aged 18-30 years in good health.

The chain employs TRBV7-8 and TRBJ2-7; a possible D gene is TRBD2 (5 bases). From germline, CDR1 is SGHVS and CDR2 FQNEAQ. The CDR3 runs to 13 residues. V was shortened by 5 bases and J by 1 base, with 9 bases between the two germline ends. Written as DNA, the CDR3 is TGTGCCAGCAGCCCTAGCCGATCCTACGAGCAGTACTTC. Encoded protein: CASSPSRSYEQYF.

This chain links TRBV9 with TRBJ2-2, with unresolved D. The germline V and J ends were trimmed by 0 bases and 6 bases, with 0 bases remaining between them. Germline V gene lookup returns CDR1 SGDLS and CDR2 YYNGEE. This CDR3 spans 11 amino acids. The CDR3 DNA reads as TGTGCCAGCAGCGTAGCCGGGGAGCTGTTTTTT. Translating it yields CASSVAGELFF.

At least ten counts were recorded for this clonotype. The chain couples TRBV29-1 to TRBJ2-2, with a weak D call TRBD1 (6 bases). The length of the CDR3 is 14 residues. V shed 4 bases and J shed 3 bases, with 12 bases lying between them. Per germline, CDR1 SQVTM and CDR2 ANQGSEA. The CDR3 loop is CSVVQQGDTGELFF. The DNA for the CDR3 is TGCAGCGTTGTCCAACAGGGAGACACCGGGGAGCTGTTTTTT.

This clonotype has at least ten counts. The chain links TRBV24-1 to TRBJ2-2; D is ambiguous. CDR1 and CDR2 (germline): KGHDR, SFDVKD. CDR3 size: 13 residues. The ends were cut back, 4 bases at V and 1 base at J, with 3 bases in the middle. The CDR3 loop reads CATSEGNTGELFF. CDR3 in DNA: TGTGCCACCAGTGAAGGGAACACCGGGGAGCTGTTTTTT.

This clonotype has a handful of counts. This chain connects TRBV5-1 to TRBJ2-2; D perhaps matches TRBD2 (6 bases). The CDR3 has 13 residues. Germline V gene lookup returns CDR1 SGHRS and CDR2 YFSETQ. V was clipped by 4 bases and J by 5 bases, with 9 bases between them. The CDR3 DNA sequence: TGCGCCAGCAGCCAGACTAGGACCGGGGAGCTGTTTTTT. Its protein is CASSQTRTGELFF.

This clonotype was observed many times. This rearrangement joins TRBV14 to TRBJ2-1; 8 bases are shared with TRBD1. The J segment lost 4 bases and the V segment lost 1 base, leaving 6 bases of the junction unmatched. The germline CDR1 and CDR2 sequences are SGHDN and FVKESK. The CDR3 is 16 residues long. Written as DNA, the CDR3 is TGTGCCAGCAGCCAAGGTCCCGGACAGGGTTACAATGAGCAGTTCTTC. Translation gives CASSQGPGQGYNEQFF.

J is TRBJ2-3 and V is TRBV2, with 8 bases that match TRBD2. After removal of 6 bases from V and 2 bases from J, the junction contained 4 bases not matched to a gene. Germline CDR1 and CDR2: SNHLY and FYNNEI. CDR3 length equals 14 residues. The CDR3 DNA reads TGTGCCAGCAGGACGGGACTAGTCACAGATACGCAGTATTTT. It specifies CASRTGLVTDTQYF.

This clonotype was recorded at least ten times. The chain recombines TRBV11-2 with TRBJ2-5, with 10 nucleotides matching TRBD2. This CDR3 is 15 amino acids long. Germline CDR1 and CDR2: SGHAT and FQNNGV. The junction had 4 bases not matched to a gene; V was cut back by 4 bases and J by 2 bases. Here the CDR3 reads CASSSLAGTQETQYF. The CDR3 DNA reads as TGTGCCAGCAGCTCACTAGCGGGAACACAAGAGACCCAGTACTTC.

The gene calls are TRBV18 and TRBJ2-7; TRBD1 aligns across 7 bases. The CDR3 totals 15 residues. Germline V gene data show CDR1 as KGHSH and CDR2 as LQKENI. J lost 4 bases, V lost 3 bases, and 9 bases had no gene match. CDR3 bases: TGTGCCAGCTCACCCCCGGGGACACAGGGGTACGAGCAGTACTTC. It is translated as CASSPPGTQGYEQYF.

CDR3 residues: CASSLEYPQDEQFF. Here the CDR3 DNA reads TGCGCCAGCAGCTTGGAATACCCCCAGGATGAGCAGTTCTTC. This chain links TRBV5-1 with TRBJ2-1, with D uncertain. The germline gives CDR1 SGHRS, CDR2 YFSETQ. V was pared by 0 bases and J by 8 bases, with 12 bases between. The length of the CDR3 is 14 residues.

This clonotype was found once. This sequence joins TRBV30 and TRBJ2-1, with D tentatively TRBD1 (5 bases). Trimming took off 0 bases at V and 13 bases at J, with 10 bases between the two ends. The CDR3 loop spans 11 amino acids. The germline V gene encodes CDR1 GTSNPN and CDR2 SVGIG (reference sequence). As DNA, the CDR3 is TGTGCCTGGAGTGTCCGCGACAGACAGTTCTTC. Translating it yields CAWSVRDRQFF.

This clonotype was observed a few times. J is TRBJ2-1 and V is TRBV24-1; unclear D gene. Germline CDR1 reads KGHDR; CDR2 reads SFDVKD. Trimming left V 1 base short and J 7 bases short, with 7 bases between. The CDR3 length is 13 residues. The CDR3 loop is CATSDFLGNEQFF. DNA for the CDR3: TGTGCCACCAGTGATTTTTTAGGGAATGAGCAGTTCTTC.